Sequencing of this TCR beta chain was carried out in a study of CD8 T cells in ankylosing spondylitis. Quantitative barcoded 5'-RACE was used to prepare TCR beta libraries. TCRdb reprocessed the 5' RACE reads with MiXCR, giving one entry per CDR3 protein. The table lists a few hundred thousand distinct CDR3 sequences, roughly 18% of them singletons. This clonotype has a handful of counts. The target antigen is unknown. Whole-study findings and limits: Matched ankylosing spondylitis synovial fluid reportedly contained a significantly enriched population of disease-linked clones. Researchers report that disease-linked clones proved CD8+ and relatively rare in peripheral blood. Reports of some motif variants in reactive arthritis synovial fluid and blood predate this one. A TCR beta motif of eight highly homologous variants appeared characteristic of ankylosing spondylitis blood.

The V segment lost 5 bases and the J segment 0 bases; nucleotides outside the gene matches: 5. Germline V gene sequence: CDR1 SGHTA, CDR2 FQGTGA. The CDR3 totals 15 residues. The chain couples TRBV7-3 to TRBJ2-3, with 7 nucleotides matching TRBD2. This TCR derives from a male donor with ankylosing spondylitis. Sequenced: blood, either unsorted or a sorted T cell fraction (not recorded which). CDR3 region: CASSRLSGSTDTQYF. The CDR3, as DNA: TGTGCCAGCAGCCGACTTAGCGGGAGCACAGATACGCAGTATTTT.